These 19 T cell receptor beta chains came from one sample sequenced in a study of post-analysis software for immune sequencing data. Overall study findings and caveats: When patients were compared with controls, roughly five TRBV segments were more frequent, TRBV5-6, TRBV5-1 and TRBV20-1 among them.

For these receptors, no antigen is known. The TCR beta cDNA libraries contained unique molecular identifiers. TCRdb reanalysed the PCR reads using MiXCR and keeps one entry per CDR3 protein. The sample contains over 250,000 distinct CDR3 sequences, 35% to 40% of which appear only once. Input material: blood. Source of these receptors: a girl between 5 and 17 years old with multiple sclerosis.

This clonotype has at least ten counts. This sequence joins TRBV15 and TRBJ2-7; TRBD2 matches 7 bases. The CDR3 is 15 amino acids. CDR1 LNHNV and CDR2 YYDKDF come from the germline V gene (reference sequence). V lost 1 base to trimming and J lost 3 bases; unmatched junction nucleotides: 6. The CDR3 nucleotides read TGTGCCACCAGCAGAGCGAGCGGGGTGTTCTACGAGCAGTACTTC. It encodes CATSRASGVFYEQYF.

The chain links TRBV5-6 to TRBJ2-2, with 12 bases identical to TRBD2. The germline V gene has CDR1 SGHDT and CDR2 YYEEEE. The CDR3 runs 18 residues. J was trimmed by 2 bases and V by 3 bases; bases with no gene match: 8. CDR3 DNA: TGTGCCAGCAGCTACCGGACTAGCGGGGCCGCTAACACCGGGGAGCTGTTTTTT. It codes for CASSYRTSGAANTGELFF.

The genes are TRBV27 and TRBJ1-3, with D maybe TRBD1 (5 bases). The germline gives CDR1 MNHEY, CDR2 SMNVEV (reference sequence). Trimming shortened V by 4 bases and J by 2 bases, and 12 bases separated the two germline ends. The CDR3 has 15 residues. CDR3 amino acids: CASSSMGLPGNTIYF. The CDR3 region has the DNA TGTGCCAGCAGTTCGATGGGGCTTCCTGGAAACACCATATATTTT.

The count of this clonotype is one. Just one base apart from a much larger clone, this may be a read error. The chain employs TRBV12-3 or TRBV12-4 and TRBJ2-1; 9 nucleotides line up with TRBD2. The CDR3 runs to 15 residues. The CDR3 sequence is CANSLMREGFNEQFF. CDR3 DNA sequence: TGTGCCAACAGTTTAATGCGGGAGGGCTTCAATGAGCAGTTCTTC.

This clonotype was observed at least ten times. The V and J genes are TRBV24-1 and TRBJ1-2, with D unclear. This CDR3 contains 11 residues. Germline V lookup: CDR1 KGHDR, CDR2 SFDVKD. V lost 12 bases and J 6 bases, leaving 13 bases between the germline ends. CDR3 bases: TGTGCCCCCCGACACGGCCATGGCTACACCTTC. Protein product: CAPRHGHGYTF.

This clonotype has a count of ten or more. The chain carries TRBV20-1 and TRBJ2-3, with 8 bases matching TRBD2. This CDR3 region has 16 residues. Germline CDR1 reads DFQATT; CDR2 reads SNEGSKA (reference sequence). Unmatched junction bases numbered 8, after V lost 2 bases and J lost 1 base. DNA of the CDR3: TGCAGTGCTAGATCCCCCGGACTAGCTGGCACAGATACGCAGTATTTT. Amino acid sequence: CSARSPGLAGTDTQYF.

This clonotype was found many times. The CDR3, as DNA: TGTGCCAGCAGTCTACCCCGGGACAGCAATCAGCCCCAGCATTTT. Translation gives CASSLPRDSNQPQHF. This chain uses TRBV12-3 or TRBV12-4 with TRBJ1-5; a possible D gene is TRBD1 (5 bases). With 5 bases removed from V and 1 base from J, the gap between germline ends came to 12 bases. This CDR3 has 15 amino acids.

In its sample, this clonotype was seen many times. The chain has TRBV12-3 or TRBV12-4 and TRBJ1-6; TRBD1 might be the D (5 bases). The CDR3 length is 14 residues. V dropped 4 bases and J dropped 9 bases, with 13 bases sitting between them. CDR3 protein: CASSSPFDSSPLHF. In nucleotides, the CDR3 is TGTGCCAGCAGTTCCCCGTTCGACAGTTCACCCCTCCACTTT.

The table lists this clonotype with many counts. The chain carries TRBV5-1 and TRBJ2-3; D gene uncertain. The V end was cut by 0 bases, the J end by 2 bases, with 10 bases between. The CDR3 has 15 residues. CDR1 and CDR2 (germline): SGHRS, YFSETQ. CDR3 DNA: TGCGCCAGCAGCTTGGCTGGAATAGACACAGATACGCAGTATTTT. This codes for CASSLAGIDTDTQYF.

This clonotype has ten or more counts. The chain couples TRBV12-3 or TRBV12-4 to TRBJ1-5, with D possibly matching TRBD1 (5 bases). This CDR3 is 14 amino acids long. The V end lost 1 base, the J end lost 6 bases, and 10 bases lay between the germline ends. CDR3 in amino acids: CASSLGQGVQPQHF. The DNA of the CDR3 is TGTGCCAGCAGTTTAGGGCAGGGAGTTCAGCCCCAGCATTTT.

The J gene is TRBJ2-2, the V gene TRBV18; 7 nucleotides align to TRBD2. The germline V gene has CDR1 KGHSH and CDR2 LQKENI. J lost 5 bases, V lost 2 bases, and 5 bases had no gene match. This CDR3 comprises 15 residues. The DNA of the CDR3 is TGTGCCAGCTCACCAAAGCTAGCGGATACCGGGGAGCTGTTTTTT. It encodes CASSPKLADTGELFF.

With respect to this clonotype: Just one base apart from a much larger clone, this may be a read error. This chain connects TRBV28 to TRBJ1-2, with 7 bases matching TRBD1. Trimming at V came to 5 bases and at J to 5 bases, leaving 17 bases not matched to a gene. Germline V gives CDR1 MDHEN, CDR2 SYDVKM. This CDR3 region has 17 residues. The CDR3 protein is CASSPIGQEVSGYGYTF. The CDR3 DNA follows: TGTGCCAGCAGTCCCATCGGACAGGAAGTTTCGGGGTATGGCTACACCTTC.

The chain carries TRBV27 and TRBJ1-1; 7 nucleotides match TRBD1. With V trimmed by 6 bases and J by 3 bases, 7 bases remained unmatched. There are 14 residues in the CDR3. The germline gives CDR1 MNHEY, CDR2 SMNVEV (reference sequence). The CDR3 spells CASRAGQPYTEAFF. The CDR3 DNA reads TGTGCCAGCAGGGCGGGACAGCCTTACACTGAAGCTTTCTTT.

This clonotype was counted a few times. This sequence may be a read error, since a much larger clone differs from it by one base. The chain employs TRBV7-2 and TRBJ2-7, with D perhaps TRBD2 (5 bases). The germline gives CDR1 SGHTA, CDR2 FQGNSA. V gave up 1 base and J gave up 6 bases, with 7 bases separating them. The CDR3 contains 12 residues. CDR3 protein: CASSLGEFEQYF. The CDR3 nucleotides are TGTGCCAGCAGCTTAGGGGAGTTCGAGCAGTACTTC.

This clonotype has at least ten counts. The chain links TRBV28 to TRBJ2-5, with TRBD2 identical over 9 bases. With 1 base clipped from V and 5 bases from J, the junction kept 14 bases outside the gene matches. The CDR3 is made up of 18 amino acids. CDR1 and CDR2 from the germline V gene are MDHEN and SYDVKM. The CDR3 sequence is CASSLFHPVAGDQETQYF. The CDR3 bases are TGTGCCAGCAGTTTATTTCATCCGGTAGCGGGAGATCAGGAGACCCAGTACTTC. The whole variable domain, filled in from reference TRBV28 and TRBJ2-5, reads DVKVTQSSRYLVKRTGEKVFLECVQDMDHENMFWYRQDPGLGLRLIYFSYDVKMKEKGDIPEGYSVSREKKERFSLILESASTNQTSMYLCASSLFHPVAGDQETQYFGPGTRLLVL.

This clonotype was detected only a few times. The junction does not match germline at one end; this may be a read error. The chain is built from TRBV20-1 and TRBJ2-1, with 10 positions matching TRBD2. CDR3 size: 14 residues. From germline, CDR1 is DFQATT and CDR2 SNEGSKA (reference sequence). DNA of the CDR3: TGTAGTCTTGTTGGGACTAGCGCCTACAATGAGCAGTTCTTC. Amino acid sequence: CSLVGTSAYNEQFF.

The V call is TRBV7-2, the J call TRBJ2-5, with D uncertain. Looked up from germline, CDR1 is SGHTA and CDR2 is FQGNSA. V lost 6 bases to trimming and J lost 0 bases, with 5 bases between them. This CDR3 spans 12 amino acids. In nucleotides, the CDR3 is TGTGCCAGCAGACCGCACCAAGAGACCCAGTACTTC. Its translation: CASRPHQETQYF.

This clonotype was recorded many times. This sequence joins TRBV7-9 and TRBJ2-1; maybe TRBD1 (6 bases). This CDR3 comprises 14 residues. Trimming took off 7 bases at V and 3 bases at J, with 13 bases between the two ends. CDR1 is SEHNR and CDR2 is FQNEAQ in the germline V gene (reference sequence). CDR3 in DNA: TGTGCCAGCACGGGCGCAGGGGTCTACAATGAGCAGTTCTTC. It specifies CASTGAGVYNEQFF.

This chain joins TRBV20-1 and TRBJ2-7; 8 bases are shared with TRBD2. Losses at the gene ends were 5 bases for V and 2 bases for J; bases not matched to a gene: 14. Germline CDR1 reads DFQATT; CDR2 reads SNEGSKA (reference sequence). There are 16 residues in the CDR3. This CDR3 is CSALSYVGRAAYEQYF. The CDR3 region has the DNA TGCAGTGCTCTCTCATATGTCGGGAGGGCGGCCTACGAGCAGTACTTC.